These 9 T cell receptor beta chains came from one sample sequenced in a study of T cells after yellow fever vaccination. TCRdb used MiXCR to reprocess the 5' RACE reads, holding one entry per CDR3 protein. The sample carries about 580,000 distinct CDR3 sequences, about a sixth recorded once. Sequences were derived from PBMCs, sampled around 5 days after the first yellow fever vaccination. All receptors derive from a man younger than 30 who received the YFV17D yellow fever vaccine.

In nucleotides, the CDR3 is TGTGCCAGCAGTTCACCGGGACAGGGCTTGTACGAGCAGTACGTC. Translating it yields CASSSPGQGLYEQYV. This chain links TRBV28 with TRBJ2-7; 9 nucleotides match TRBD1. V was pared by 4 bases and J by 4 bases, with 8 bases of the junction left unmatched. Germline-derived CDR1 and CDR2 are MDHEN and SYDVKM. This CDR3 is 15 amino acids long.

Only a few counts were recorded for this clonotype. The rearrangement links TRBV3-1 to TRBJ2-2; the D is unclear. CDR3 length equals 13 residues. Germline V gives CDR1 LGHDT, CDR2 YNNKEL (reference sequence). The ends were cut back, 4 bases at V and 8 bases at J, with 11 bases in the middle. CDR3 bases: TGTGCCAGCAGCCCTGGGATTTCGGGGGAGCTGTTTTTT. Residues: CASSPGISGELFF.

The V and J genes are TRBV7-3 and TRBJ2-5; tentatively, D is TRBD1 or TRBD2 (6 bases each). V lost 5 bases, J lost 2 bases, and 9 bases lay in between. The CDR3 length is 13 residues. Germline V gene lookup returns CDR1 SGHTA and CDR2 FQGTGA. DNA of the CDR3: TGTGCCAGCAGCCGCGGGACACAAGAGACCCAGTACTTC. Amino acids: CASSRGTQETQYF.

V usage is TRBV4-1 and J usage is TRBJ1-1; possible D gene TRBD1, 5 bases. The ends were cut back, 4 bases at V and 5 bases at J, with 14 bases in the middle. The CDR3 totals 14 residues. CDR1 and CDR2 from the germline V gene are MGHRA and YSYEKL. This chain's CDR3 is CASSLVRGFTEAFF. CDR3 DNA sequence: TGCGCCAGCAGCCTTGTTAGGGGTTTTACTGAAGCTTTCTTT.

This clonotype was detected only a few times. This chain connects TRBV7-8 to TRBJ2-7; D may be TRBD1 (7 bases). The CDR3 contains 15 residues. V was clipped by 5 bases and J by 3 bases, with 17 bases between them. From germline, CDR1 is SGHVS and CDR2 FQNEAQ. This CDR3 reads CASSPIAGTDYEQYF. Here the CDR3 DNA reads TGTGCCAGCAGCCCGATCGCGGGGACAGACTACGAGCAGTACTTC.

V and J are TRBV6-2 or TRBV6-3 and TRBJ1-2; D is unresolved. V lost 2 bases and J lost 2, with 3 bases in between. The CDR3 is 12 amino acids. Germline V gives CDR1 MNHEY, CDR2 SVGEGT. The CDR3 is CASSYGNYGYTF. CDR3 in DNA: TGTGCCAGCAGTTACGGCAACTATGGCTACACCTTC.

V usage is TRBV28 and J usage is TRBJ2-7, with D perhaps matching TRBD1 (6 bases). CDR1 is MDHEN, CDR2 SYDVKM, per germline. Trimming stripped 6 bases from V and 3 bases from J, with 12 bases between. There are 13 residues in the CDR3. CDR3 bases: TGTGCCAGCAGGCGTCTGACAGGCTACGAGCAGTACGTC. Residues: CASRRLTGYEQYV.

Turning to this clonotype: A much larger clone differs by one base, so this may be a read error. J is TRBJ1-1 and V is TRBV5-1; tentatively, D is TRBD1 (6 bases). The CDR3 contains 15 residues. Trimming cost V 3 bases and J 1 base, with 13 bases left between them. Germline assignment: CDR1 SGHRS and CDR2 YFSETQ. The CDR3 DNA sequence: TGCGCCAGCAGCTCCAGACAGGTGGGGAACACTGAAGCTTTCTTT. Its translation: CASSSRQVGNTEAFF.

This clonotype was seen ten or more times. The junction departs from the called germline gene at one end, perhaps through a read error. This chain uses TRBV12-3 or TRBV12-4 with TRBJ2-7; tentatively, D is TRBD1 or TRBD2 (5 bases each). The CDR3 consists of 13 residues. CDR3 sequence (DNA): TGCGCCAGCAGCTTGGTGGGGGCCTACGAGCAGTACTTC. Translation: CASSLVGAYEQYF.